This T cell receptor (beta chain) was captured in a study of blood T cell repertoires in COVID-19. Study as a whole: Sites in the United States, Italy and Spain provided acute and convalescent COVID-19 samples. T cells, B-cell-depleted T cells, or PBMCs supplied cDNA or gDNA.

Original analysis: Reference gene primer amplification yielded estimated nucleated cell counts. Profiled with immunoSEQ multiplex PCR; TCRdb holds only in-frame clones, not every one. V and J calls and clone size come straight from that table; D and trimming were deduced from the DNA. The table has around 200,000 clones, around nine tenths seen once. The V gene lost 0 bases and the J gene lost 0 bases, with 14 bases spanning the gap. The germline gives CDR1 SGDLS, CDR2 YYNGEE. This CDR3 spans 17 amino acids. The sequence derives from a man between 18 and 29 years old with active or convalescent COVID-19. This chain connects TRBV9 to TRBJ2-3, with D perhaps TRBD2 (6 bases). Sequencing used peripheral blood. CDR3 sequence (DNA): TGTGCCAGCAGCGTAGGGGTAGCGGAGCCTAGCACAGATACGCAGTATTTT. Its translation: CASSVGVAEPSTDTQYF.